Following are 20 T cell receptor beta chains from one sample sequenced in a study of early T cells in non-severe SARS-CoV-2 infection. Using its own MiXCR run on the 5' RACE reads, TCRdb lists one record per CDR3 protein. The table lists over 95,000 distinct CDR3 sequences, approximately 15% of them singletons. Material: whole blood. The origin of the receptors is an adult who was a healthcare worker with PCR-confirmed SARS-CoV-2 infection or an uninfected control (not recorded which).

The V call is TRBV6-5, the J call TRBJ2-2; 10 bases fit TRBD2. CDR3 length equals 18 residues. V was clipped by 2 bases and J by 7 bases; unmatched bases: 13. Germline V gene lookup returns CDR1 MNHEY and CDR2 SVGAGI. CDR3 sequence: CASSYAVLQRGGGGELFF. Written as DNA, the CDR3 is TGTGCCAGCAGTTACGCGGTCCTTCAGCGGGGGGGCGGCGGGGAGCTGTTTTTT.

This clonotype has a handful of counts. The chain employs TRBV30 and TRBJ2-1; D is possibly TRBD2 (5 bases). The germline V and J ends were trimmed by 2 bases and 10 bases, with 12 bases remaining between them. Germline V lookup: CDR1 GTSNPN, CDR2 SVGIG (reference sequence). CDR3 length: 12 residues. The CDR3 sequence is CAWSRGLGEQFF. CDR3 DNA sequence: TGTGCCTGGAGTCGCGGGCTAGGAGAGCAGTTCTTC.

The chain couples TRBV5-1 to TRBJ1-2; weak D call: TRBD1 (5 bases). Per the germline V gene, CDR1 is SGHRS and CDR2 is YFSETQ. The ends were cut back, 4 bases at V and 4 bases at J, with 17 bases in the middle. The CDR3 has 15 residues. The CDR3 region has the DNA TGCGCCAGCAGCCTAAGGGACGCCAGCTCCTATGGCTACACCTTC. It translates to CASSLRDASSYGYTF.

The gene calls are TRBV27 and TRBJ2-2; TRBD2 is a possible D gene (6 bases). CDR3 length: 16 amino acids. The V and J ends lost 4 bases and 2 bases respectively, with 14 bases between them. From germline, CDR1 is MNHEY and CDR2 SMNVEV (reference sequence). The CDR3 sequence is CASSSWGVANTGELFF. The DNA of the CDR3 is TGTGCCAGCAGTTCATGGGGGGTCGCCAACACCGGGGAGCTGTTTTTT.

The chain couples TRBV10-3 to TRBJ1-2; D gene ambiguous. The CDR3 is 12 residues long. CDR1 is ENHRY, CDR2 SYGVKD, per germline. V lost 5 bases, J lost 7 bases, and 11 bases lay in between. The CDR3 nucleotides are TGTGCCATCAGTAGGACCGGTCTTGGCTACACCTTC. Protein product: CAISRTGLGYTF.

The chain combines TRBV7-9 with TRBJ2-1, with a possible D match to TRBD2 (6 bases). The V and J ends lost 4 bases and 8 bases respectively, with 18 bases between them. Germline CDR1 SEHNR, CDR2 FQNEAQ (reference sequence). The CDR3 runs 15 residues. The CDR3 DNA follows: TGTGCCAGCAGCTGGACTATTGGGGCAATTGATGAGCAGTTCTTC. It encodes CASSWTIGAIDEQFF.

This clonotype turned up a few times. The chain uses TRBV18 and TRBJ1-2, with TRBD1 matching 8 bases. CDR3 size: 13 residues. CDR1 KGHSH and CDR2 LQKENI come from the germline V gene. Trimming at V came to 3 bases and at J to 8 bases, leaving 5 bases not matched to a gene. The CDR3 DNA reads TGTGCCAGCTCACCGGACAGGGAAAGGGGCTACACCTTC. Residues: CASSPDRERGYTF.

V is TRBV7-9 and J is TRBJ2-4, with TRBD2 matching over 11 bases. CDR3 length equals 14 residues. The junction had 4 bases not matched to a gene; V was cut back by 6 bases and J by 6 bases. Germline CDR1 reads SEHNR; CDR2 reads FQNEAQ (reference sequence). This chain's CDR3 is CASSSGLAVNIQYF. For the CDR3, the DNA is TGTGCCAGCAGTTCGGGACTAGCGGTAAACATTCAGTACTTC.

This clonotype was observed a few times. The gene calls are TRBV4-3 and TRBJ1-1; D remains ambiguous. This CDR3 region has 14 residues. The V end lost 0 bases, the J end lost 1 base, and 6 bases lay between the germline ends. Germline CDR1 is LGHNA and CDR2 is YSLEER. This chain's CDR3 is CASSQEDRNTEAFF. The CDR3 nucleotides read TGCGCCAGCAGCCAAGAGGATAGGAACACTGAAGCTTTCTTT.

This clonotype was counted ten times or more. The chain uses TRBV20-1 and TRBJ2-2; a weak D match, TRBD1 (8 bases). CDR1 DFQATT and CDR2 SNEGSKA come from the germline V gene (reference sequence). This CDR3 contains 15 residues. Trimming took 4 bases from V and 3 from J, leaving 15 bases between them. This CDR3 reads CSATQGAGDTGELFF. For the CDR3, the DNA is TGCAGTGCTACCCAGGGGGCGGGAGACACCGGGGAGCTGTTTTTT.

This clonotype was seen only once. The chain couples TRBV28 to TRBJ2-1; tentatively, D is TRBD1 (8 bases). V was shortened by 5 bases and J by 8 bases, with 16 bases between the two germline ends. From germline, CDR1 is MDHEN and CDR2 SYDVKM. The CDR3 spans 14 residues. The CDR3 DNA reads TGTGCCAGCAGTATTAGGACAGGGAGGGATGAGCAGTTCTTC. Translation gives CASSIRTGRDEQFF.

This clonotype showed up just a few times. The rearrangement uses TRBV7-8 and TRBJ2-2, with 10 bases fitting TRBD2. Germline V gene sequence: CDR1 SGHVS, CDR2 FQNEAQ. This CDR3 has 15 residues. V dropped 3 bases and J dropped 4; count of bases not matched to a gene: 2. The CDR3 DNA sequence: TGTGCCAGCAGCTTCGTAGCGGGGGGCACCGGGGAGCTGTTTTTT. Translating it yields CASSFVAGGTGELFF.

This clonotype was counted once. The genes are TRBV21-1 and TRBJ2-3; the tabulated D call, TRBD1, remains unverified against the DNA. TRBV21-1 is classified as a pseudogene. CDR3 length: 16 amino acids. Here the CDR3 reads CASSKLDRPSTDTQYF. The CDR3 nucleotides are TGTGCCAGCAGCAAACTGGACAGACCCAGCACAGATACGCAGTATTTT.

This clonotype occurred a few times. This CDR3 reads CASPPPGYTF. In DNA, the CDR3 is TGCGCCAGCCCCCCCCCCGGCTACACCTTC. The chain links TRBV10-1 to TRBJ1-2; D call uncertain. From germline, CDR1 is WNHNN and CDR2 SYGVQD (reference sequence). V was trimmed by 8 bases and J by 8 bases, leaving 9 bases between them. This CDR3 has 10 residues.

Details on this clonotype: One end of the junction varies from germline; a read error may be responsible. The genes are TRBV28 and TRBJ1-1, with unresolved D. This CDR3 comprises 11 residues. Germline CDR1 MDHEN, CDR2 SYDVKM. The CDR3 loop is CASSWQAGQSF. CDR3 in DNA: TGTGCCAGCAGTTGGCAGGCCGGTCAATCATTT.

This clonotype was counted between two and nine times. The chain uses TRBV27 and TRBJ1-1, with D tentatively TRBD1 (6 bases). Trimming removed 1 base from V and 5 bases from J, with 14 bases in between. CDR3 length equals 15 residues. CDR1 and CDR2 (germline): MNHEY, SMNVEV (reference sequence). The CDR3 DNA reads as TGTGCCAGCAGTTTATTGGACAGCAAAGGAACTGAAGCTTTCTTT. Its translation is CASSLLDSKGTEAFF.

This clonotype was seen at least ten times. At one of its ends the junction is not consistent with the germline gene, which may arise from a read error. CDR3: CSVEGDSGGPDTQYF. CDR3 sequence (DNA): TGCAGCGTAGAAGGTGATAGCGGGGGGCCAGATACGCAGTATTTT. The rearrangement joins TRBV29-1 to TRBJ2-3; 10 bases align to TRBD2. In germline, CDR1 is SQVTM, CDR2 ANQGSEA. The CDR3 has 15 residues.

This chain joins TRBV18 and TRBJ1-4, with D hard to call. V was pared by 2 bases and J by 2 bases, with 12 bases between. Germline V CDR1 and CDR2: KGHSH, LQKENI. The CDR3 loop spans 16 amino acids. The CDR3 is CASSPNLPRTNEKLFF. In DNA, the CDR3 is TGTGCCAGCTCACCAAATTTACCGCGGACTAATGAAAAACTGTTTTTT.

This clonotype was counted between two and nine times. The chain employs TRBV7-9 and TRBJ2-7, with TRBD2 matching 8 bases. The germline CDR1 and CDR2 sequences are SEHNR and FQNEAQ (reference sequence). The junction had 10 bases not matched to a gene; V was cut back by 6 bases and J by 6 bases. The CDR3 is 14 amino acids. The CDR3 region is CASRSGTRYTEQYF. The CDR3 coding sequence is TGTGCCAGCAGATCCGGGACTAGATACACCGAGCAGTACTTC.

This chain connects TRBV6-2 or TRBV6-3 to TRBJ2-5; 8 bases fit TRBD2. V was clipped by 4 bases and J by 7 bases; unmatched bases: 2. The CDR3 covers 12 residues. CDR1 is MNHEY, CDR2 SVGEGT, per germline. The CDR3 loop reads CASSSRGGTQYF. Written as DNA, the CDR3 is TGTGCCAGCAGTTCACGGGGGGGGACCCAGTACTTC.